This TCR beta chain came from a study of T cells after yellow fever vaccination. Template-switching 5'RACE yielded the TCR cDNA; a universal primer site and UMIs were added in the process. In TCRdb, the 5' RACE reads were re-called with MiXCR into one record per CDR3 protein. In the table there are 100,000 to 150,000 distinct CDR3 sequences, about 8.2% of which are singletons. A few counts support this clonotype. Its target is not known. At one boundary the junction diverges from the germline segment, which might be a read error. CDR3 length: 14 amino acids. Germline assignment: CDR1 SGHVS and CDR2 FNYEAQ. Broader study findings: Contaminants from the bulk population, in the form of abundant clonotypes, could be found in FACS-sorted repertoires.

The clonotype originates from a man younger than 30 who received the YFV17D yellow fever vaccine. Here the sequenced sample was CD8+ T cells sorted from PBMCs, taken on the day of the yellow fever booster vaccination. This rearrangement joins TRBV7-6 to TRBJ1-2, with 9 bases aligning to TRBD1. The chain's CDR3 is CASSSGGTGPVFAF. In DNA form, the CDR3 reads TGTGCCAGCAGCTCAGGAGGGACAGGGCCCGTATTCGCCTTC.